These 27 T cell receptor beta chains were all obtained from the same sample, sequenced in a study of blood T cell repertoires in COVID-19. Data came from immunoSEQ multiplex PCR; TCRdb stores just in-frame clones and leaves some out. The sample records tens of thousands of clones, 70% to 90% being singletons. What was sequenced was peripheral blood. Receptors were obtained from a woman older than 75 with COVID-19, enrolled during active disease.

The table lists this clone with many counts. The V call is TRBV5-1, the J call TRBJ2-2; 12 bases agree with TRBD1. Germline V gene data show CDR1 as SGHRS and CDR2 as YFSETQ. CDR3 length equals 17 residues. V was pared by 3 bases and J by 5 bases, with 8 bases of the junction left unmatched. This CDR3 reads CASSSSGQGAGTGELFF. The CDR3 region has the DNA TGCGCCAGCAGCTCTTCGGGACAGGGGGCTGGGACCGGGGAGCTGTTTTTT.

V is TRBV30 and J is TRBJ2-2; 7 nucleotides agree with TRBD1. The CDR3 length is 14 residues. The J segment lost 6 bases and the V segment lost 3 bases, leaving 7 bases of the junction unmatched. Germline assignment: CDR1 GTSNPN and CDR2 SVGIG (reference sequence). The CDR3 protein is CAWRAGGFAGELFF. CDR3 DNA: TGTGCCTGGAGGGCAGGGGGTTTTGCCGGGGAGCTGTTTTTT.

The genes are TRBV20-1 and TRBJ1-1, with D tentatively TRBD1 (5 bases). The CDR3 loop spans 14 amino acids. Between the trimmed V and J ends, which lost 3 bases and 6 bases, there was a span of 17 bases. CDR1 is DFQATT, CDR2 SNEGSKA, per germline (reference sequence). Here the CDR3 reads CSASIRQTLPEAFF. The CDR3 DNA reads TGCAGTGCTAGTATACGACAGACGCTCCCTGAAGCTTTCTTT.

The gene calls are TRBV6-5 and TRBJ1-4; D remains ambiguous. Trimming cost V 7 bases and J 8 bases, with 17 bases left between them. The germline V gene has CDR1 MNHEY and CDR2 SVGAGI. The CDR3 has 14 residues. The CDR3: CASIPGGPGEKLFF. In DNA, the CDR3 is TGTGCCAGCATCCCGGGCGGCCCGGGGGAAAAACTGTTTTTT.

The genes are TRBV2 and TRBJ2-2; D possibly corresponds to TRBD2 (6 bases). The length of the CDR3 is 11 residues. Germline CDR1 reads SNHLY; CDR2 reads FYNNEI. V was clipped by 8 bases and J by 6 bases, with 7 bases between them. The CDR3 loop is CASGEAGELFF. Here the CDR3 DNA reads TGTGCCAGCGGGGAGGCCGGGGAGCTGTTTTTT.

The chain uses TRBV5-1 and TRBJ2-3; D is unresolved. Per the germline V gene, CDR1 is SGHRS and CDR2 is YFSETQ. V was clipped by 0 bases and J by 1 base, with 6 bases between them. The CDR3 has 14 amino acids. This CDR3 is CASSLGVGTDTQYF. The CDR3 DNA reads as TGCGCCAGCAGCTTGGGTGTCGGCACAGATACGCAGTATTTT.

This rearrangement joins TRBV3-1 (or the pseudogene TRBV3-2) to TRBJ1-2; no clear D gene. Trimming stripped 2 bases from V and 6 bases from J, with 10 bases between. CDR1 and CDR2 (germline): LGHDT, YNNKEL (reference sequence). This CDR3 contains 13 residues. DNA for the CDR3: TGTGCCAGCAGCCAATCAGGAGGACATGGCTACACCTTC. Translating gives CASSQSGGHGYTF.

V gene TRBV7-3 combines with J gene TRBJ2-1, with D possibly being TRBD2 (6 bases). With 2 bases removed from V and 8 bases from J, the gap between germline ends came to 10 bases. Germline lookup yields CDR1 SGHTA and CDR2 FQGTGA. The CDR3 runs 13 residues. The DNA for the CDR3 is TGTGCCAGCAGCTTAGGGGGGTTCTATGAGCAGTTCTTC. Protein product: CASSLGGFYEQFF.

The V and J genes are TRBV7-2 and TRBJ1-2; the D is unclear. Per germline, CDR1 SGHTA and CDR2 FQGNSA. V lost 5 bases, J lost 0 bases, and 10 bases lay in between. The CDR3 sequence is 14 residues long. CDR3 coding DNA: TGTGCCAGCAGCCCCCCACTTGCTAACTATGGCTACACCTTC. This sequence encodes CASSPPLANYGYTF.

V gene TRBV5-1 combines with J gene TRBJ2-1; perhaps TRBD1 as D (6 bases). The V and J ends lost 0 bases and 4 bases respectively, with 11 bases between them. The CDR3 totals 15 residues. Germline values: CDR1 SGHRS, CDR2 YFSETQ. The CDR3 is CASSLAAGDYNEQFF. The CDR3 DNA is TGCGCCAGCAGCTTGGCGGCAGGGGATTACAATGAGCAGTTCTTC.

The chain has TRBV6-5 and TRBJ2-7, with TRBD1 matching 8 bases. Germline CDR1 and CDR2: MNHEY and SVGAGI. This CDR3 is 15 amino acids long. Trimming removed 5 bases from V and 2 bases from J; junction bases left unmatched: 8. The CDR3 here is CASSPRQGTTYEQYF. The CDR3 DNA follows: TGTGCCAGCAGTCCGCGACAGGGGACCACCTACGAGCAGTACTTC.

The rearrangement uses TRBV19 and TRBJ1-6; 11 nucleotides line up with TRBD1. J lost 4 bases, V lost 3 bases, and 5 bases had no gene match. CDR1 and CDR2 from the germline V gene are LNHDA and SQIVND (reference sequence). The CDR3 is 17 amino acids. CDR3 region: CASSIVGTGGYNSPLHF. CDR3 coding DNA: TGTGCCAGTAGTATCGTAGGGACAGGGGGGTATAATTCACCCCTCCACTTT.

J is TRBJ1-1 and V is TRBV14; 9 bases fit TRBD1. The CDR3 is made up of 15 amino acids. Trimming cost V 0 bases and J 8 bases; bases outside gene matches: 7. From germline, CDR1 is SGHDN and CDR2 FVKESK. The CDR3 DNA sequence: TGTGCCAGCAGCCAAGATCTTCACAGGGGGCGGGAAGCTTTCTTT. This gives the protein CASSQDLHRGREAFF.

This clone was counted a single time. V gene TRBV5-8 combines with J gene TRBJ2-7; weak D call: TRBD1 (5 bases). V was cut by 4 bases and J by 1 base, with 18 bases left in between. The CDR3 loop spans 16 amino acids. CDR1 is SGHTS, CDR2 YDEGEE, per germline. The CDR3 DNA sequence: TGTGCCAGCAGCCACTCCAGGGTAAAGAAGTCCTACGAGCAGTACTTC. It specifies CASSHSRVKKSYEQYF.

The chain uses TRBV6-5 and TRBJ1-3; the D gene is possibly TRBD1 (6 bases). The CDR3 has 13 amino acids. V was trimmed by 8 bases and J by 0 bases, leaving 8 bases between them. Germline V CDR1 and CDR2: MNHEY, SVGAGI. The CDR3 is CASGQNSGNTIYF. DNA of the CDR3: TGTGCCAGCGGACAGAACTCTGGAAACACCATATATTTT.

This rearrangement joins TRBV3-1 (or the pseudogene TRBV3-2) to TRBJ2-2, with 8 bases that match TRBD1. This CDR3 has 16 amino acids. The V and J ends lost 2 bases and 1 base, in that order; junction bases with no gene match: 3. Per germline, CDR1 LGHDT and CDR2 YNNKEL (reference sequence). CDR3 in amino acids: CASSQPGTGNTGELFF. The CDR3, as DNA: TGTGCCAGCAGCCAACCCGGGACAGGGAACACCGGGGAGCTGTTTTTT.

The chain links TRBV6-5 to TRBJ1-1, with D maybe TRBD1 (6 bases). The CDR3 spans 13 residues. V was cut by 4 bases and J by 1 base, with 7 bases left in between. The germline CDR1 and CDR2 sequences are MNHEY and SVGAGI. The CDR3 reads CASSWDKNTEAFF. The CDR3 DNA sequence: TGTGCCAGCAGTTGGGACAAGAACACTGAAGCTTTCTTT.

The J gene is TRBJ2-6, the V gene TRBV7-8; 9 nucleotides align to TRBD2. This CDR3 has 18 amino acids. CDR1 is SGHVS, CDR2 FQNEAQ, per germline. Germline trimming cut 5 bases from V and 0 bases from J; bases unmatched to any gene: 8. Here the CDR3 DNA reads TGTGCCAGCAGCAGGATTAGCGGGGGAGGCTCTGGGGCCAACGTCCTGACTTTC. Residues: CASSRISGGGSGANVLTF.

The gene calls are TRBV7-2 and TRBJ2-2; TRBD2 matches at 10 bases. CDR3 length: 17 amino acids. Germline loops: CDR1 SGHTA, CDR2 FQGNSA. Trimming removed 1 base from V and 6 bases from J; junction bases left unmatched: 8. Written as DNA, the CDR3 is TGTGCCAGCAGCTTAGGGGGAGCGGGGGGGCGGCCCGGGGAGCTGTTTTTT. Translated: CASSLGGAGGRPGELFF.

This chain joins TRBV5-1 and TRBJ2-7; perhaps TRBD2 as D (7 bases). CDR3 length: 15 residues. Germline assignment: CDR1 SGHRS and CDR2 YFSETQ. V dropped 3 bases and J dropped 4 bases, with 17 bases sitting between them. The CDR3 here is CASSSGGGGLYEQYF. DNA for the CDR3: TGCGCCAGCAGCTCCGGAGGGGGGGGGTTGTACGAGCAGTACTTC.

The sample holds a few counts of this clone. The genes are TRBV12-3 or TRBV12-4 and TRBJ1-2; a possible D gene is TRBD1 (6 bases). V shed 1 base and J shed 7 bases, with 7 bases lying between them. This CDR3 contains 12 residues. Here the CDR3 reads CASSLDRVGYTF. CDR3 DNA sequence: TGTGCCAGCAGTTTAGACAGGGTTGGCTACACCTTC.

In DNA form, the CDR3 reads TGTGCCAGCTCATCTGGGCTTGGCTATGGCTACACCTTC. Amino acids: CASSSGLGYGYTF. This chain joins TRBV18 and TRBJ1-2; D gene uncertain. The CDR3 sequence is 13 residues long. Trimming stripped 5 bases from V and 4 bases from J, with 11 bases between. The germline V gene encodes CDR1 KGHSH and CDR2 LQKENI.

CDR3 region: CASSLAGSYEQYF. CDR3 DNA sequence: TGTGCCAGCTCACTGGCGGGGTCTTACGAGCAGTACTTC. The J gene is TRBJ2-7, the V gene TRBV18, with D possibly matching TRBD2 (6 bases). Trimming shortened V by 4 bases and J by 4 bases, and 11 bases separated the two germline ends. The CDR3 has 13 amino acids. Per germline, CDR1 KGHSH and CDR2 LQKENI.

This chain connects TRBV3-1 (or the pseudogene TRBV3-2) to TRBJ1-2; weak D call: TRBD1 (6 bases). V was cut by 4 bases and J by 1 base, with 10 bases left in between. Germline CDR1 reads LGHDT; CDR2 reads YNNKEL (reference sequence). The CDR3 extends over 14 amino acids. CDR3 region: CASSRTAGNYGYTF. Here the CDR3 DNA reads TGTGCCAGCAGCCGGACAGCTGGTAACTATGGCTACACCTTC.

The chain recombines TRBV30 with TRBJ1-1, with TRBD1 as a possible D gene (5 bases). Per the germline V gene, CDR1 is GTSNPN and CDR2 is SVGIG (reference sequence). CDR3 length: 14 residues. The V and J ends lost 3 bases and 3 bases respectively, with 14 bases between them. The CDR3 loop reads CAWRSGDYDTEAFF. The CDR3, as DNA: TGTGCCTGGAGAAGCGGGGACTACGACACTGAAGCTTTCTTT. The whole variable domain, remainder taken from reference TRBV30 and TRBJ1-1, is SQTIHQWPATLVQPVGSPLSLECTVEGTSNPNLYWYRQAAGRGLQLLFYSVGIGQISSEVPQNLSASRPQDRQFILSSKKLLLSDSGFYLCAWRSGDYDTEAFFGQGTRLTVV.

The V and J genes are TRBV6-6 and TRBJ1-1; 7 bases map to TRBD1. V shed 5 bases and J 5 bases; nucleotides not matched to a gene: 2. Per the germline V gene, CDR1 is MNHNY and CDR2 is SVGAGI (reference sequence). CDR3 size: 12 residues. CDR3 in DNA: TGTGCCAGCAGTCCACAGGGGACTGAAGCTTTCTTT. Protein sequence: CASSPQGTEAFF.

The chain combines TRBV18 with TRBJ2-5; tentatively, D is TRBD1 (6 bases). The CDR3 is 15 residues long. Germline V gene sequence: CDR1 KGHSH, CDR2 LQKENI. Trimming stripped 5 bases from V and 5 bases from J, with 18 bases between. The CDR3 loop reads CASSLPTGSRETQYF. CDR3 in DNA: TGTGCCAGCTCATTACCGACAGGATCCAGGGAGACCCAGTACTTC. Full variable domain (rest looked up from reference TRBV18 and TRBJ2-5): NAGVMQNPRHLVRRRGQEARLRCSPMKGHSHVYWYRQLPEEGLKFMVYLQKENIIDESGMPKERFSAEFPKEGPSILRIQQVVRGDSAAYFCASSLPTGSRETQYFGPGTRLLVL.